This T cell receptor (beta chain) was retrieved from a study of blood T cell repertoires in COVID-19. Across the study: Samples taken during acute and convalescent COVID-19 were collected in the United States, Italy and Spain. The analysed material was cDNA or gDNA that came from T cells, B-cell-depleted T cells, or PBMCs.

This CDR3 is 11 amino acids long. Germline V gene data show CDR1 as SNHLY and CDR2 as FYNNEI. Trimming at V came to 8 bases and at J to 2 bases, leaving 0 bases not matched to a gene. How the authors handled the data: Amplification with reference gene primers provided the estimates of nucleated cell counts. Method: immunoSEQ multiplex PCR; TCRdb's copy keeps in-frame clones and lacks some. V, J and clone size reflect that table, while D and trimming were determined from the DNA. The sample carries about 87,000 clones, about four fifths recorded once. This chain joins TRBV2 and TRBJ2-7; 7 bases agree with TRBD1. Sequences were obtained from peripheral blood. This TCR was sampled from a woman aged 70 to 79 with acute or convalescent COVID-19. CDR3 nucleotide sequence: TGTGCCAGCGGGACAGCCTACGAGCAGTACTTC. This codes for CASGTAYEQYF.